A single sample gave rise to the 8 T cell receptor beta chains below, sequenced in a study of blood T cell repertoires in COVID-19. Here immunoSEQ multiplex PCR was the method, and the copy in TCRdb shows in-frame clones only, minus some. This table has 180,000 or so clones, 85% appearing once. The sequenced material came from peripheral blood. These TCRs come from a woman aged 60-75 years with acute or convalescent COVID-19.

This chain uses TRBV5-1 with TRBJ2-2, with D perhaps TRBD1 (6 bases). The CDR3 sequence is 15 residues long. Germline V gene lookup returns CDR1 SGHRS and CDR2 YFSETQ. V gave up 3 bases and J gave up 4 bases, with 13 bases separating them. CDR3 nucleotide sequence: TGCGCCAGCAGCTCGGACCGAGGGGGCACCGGGGAGCTGTTTTTT. This gives the protein CASSSDRGGTGELFF.

CDR3: CASSRDRGKDTQYF. As DNA, the CDR3 is TGTGCCAGCTCCCGGGACAGGGGAAAAGATACGCAGTATTTT. V gene TRBV2 combines with J gene TRBJ2-3; TRBD1 matches at 10 bases. The V segment lost 8 bases and the J segment 5 bases; nucleotides outside the gene matches: 7. CDR1 is SNHLY, CDR2 FYNNEI, per germline. The CDR3 consists of 14 residues.

A single count supports this clone. V usage is TRBV3-1 (or the pseudogene TRBV3-2) and J usage is TRBJ2-2; 8 nucleotides align to TRBD2. CDR3 size: 15 residues. The V gene end was trimmed by 4 bases and the J gene end by 2 bases; junction bases not matched to a gene: 3. Germline CDR1 reads LGHDT; CDR2 reads YNNKEL (reference sequence). The CDR3 sequence: CASSPGTSNTGELFF. DNA for the CDR3: TGTGCCAGCAGCCCTGGGACTAGTAACACCGGGGAGCTGTTTTTT.

Comment on this clone: Additional DNA sequences in this sample encode the identical CDR3. The chain carries TRBV30 and TRBJ1-3, with D maybe TRBD1 (5 bases). Per the germline V gene, CDR1 is GTSNPN and CDR2 is SVGIG (reference sequence). The length of the CDR3 is 15 residues. V gave up 3 bases and J gave up 0 bases, with 12 bases separating them. DNA of the CDR3: TGTGCCTGGAGCCCTGGGGGGAGCTCTGGAAACACCATATATTTT. Translation gives CAWSPGGSSGNTIYF.

V and J are TRBV2 and TRBJ1-2, with 8 bases aligning to TRBD1. CDR1 and CDR2 from the germline V gene are SNHLY and FYNNEI. Unmatched junction bases numbered 6, after V lost 5 bases and J lost 7 bases. The CDR3 extends over 13 amino acids. The CDR3, as DNA: TGTGCCAGCAGTTACCAGGGGGCCAGTGGCTACACCTTC. Translated: CASSYQGASGYTF. The variable domain in full, with the rest retrieved from reference TRBV2 and TRBJ1-2, is EPEVTQTPSHQVTQMGQEVILRCVPISNHLYFYWYRQILGQKVEFLVSFYNNEISEKSEIFDDQFSVERPDGSNFTLKIRSTKLEDSAMYFCASSYQGASGYTFGSGTRLTVV.

The V and J genes are TRBV19 and TRBJ1-2; 8 positions match TRBD1. The CDR3 loop spans 15 amino acids. CDR1 is LNHDA and CDR2 is SQIVND in the germline V gene (reference sequence). V trimming: 1 base; J trimming: 3 bases; junction bases outside the gene matches: 4. The CDR3 DNA is TGTGCCAGTAGTATAGTAGGACAGGGTCACTATGGCTACACCTTC. Amino acid sequence: CASSIVGQGHYGYTF.

The chain combines TRBV27 with TRBJ2-2; no clear D gene. The CDR3 is 12 residues long. V was pared by 8 bases and J by 8 bases, with 12 bases between. Looked up from germline, CDR1 is MNHEY and CDR2 is SMNVEV (reference sequence). The CDR3: CASALPGGELFF. The CDR3, as DNA: TGTGCCAGCGCCCTTCCAGGTGGGGAGCTGTTTTTT.

The CDR3 is CASSIGTYNEQFF. DNA for the CDR3: TGTGCCAGTAGTATTGGGACATACAATGAGCAGTTCTTC. V is TRBV19 and J is TRBJ2-1, with D possibly matching TRBD1 (6 bases). The CDR3 consists of 13 residues. CDR1 is LNHDA, CDR2 SQIVND, per germline (reference sequence). V was shortened by 3 bases and J by 4 bases, with 7 bases between the two germline ends.